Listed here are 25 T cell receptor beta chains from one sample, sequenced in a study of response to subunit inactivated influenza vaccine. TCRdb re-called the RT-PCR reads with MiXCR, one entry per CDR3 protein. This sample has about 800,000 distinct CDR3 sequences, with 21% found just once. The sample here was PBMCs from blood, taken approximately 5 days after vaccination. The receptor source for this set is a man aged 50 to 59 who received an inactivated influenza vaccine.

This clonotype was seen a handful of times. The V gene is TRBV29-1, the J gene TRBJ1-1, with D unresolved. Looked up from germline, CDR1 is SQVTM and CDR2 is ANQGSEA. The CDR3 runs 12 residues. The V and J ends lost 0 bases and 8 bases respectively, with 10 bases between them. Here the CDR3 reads CSVEDTRAEAFF. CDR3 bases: TGCAGCGTTGAAGACACACGAGCGGAAGCTTTCTTT.

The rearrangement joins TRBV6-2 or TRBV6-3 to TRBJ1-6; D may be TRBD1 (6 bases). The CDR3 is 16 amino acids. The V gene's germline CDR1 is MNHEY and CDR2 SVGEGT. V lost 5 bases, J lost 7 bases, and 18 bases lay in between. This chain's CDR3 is CASSDPGHGGNSPLHF. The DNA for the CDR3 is TGTGCCAGCAGTGACCCGGGACATGGAGGCAATTCACCCCTCCACTTT.

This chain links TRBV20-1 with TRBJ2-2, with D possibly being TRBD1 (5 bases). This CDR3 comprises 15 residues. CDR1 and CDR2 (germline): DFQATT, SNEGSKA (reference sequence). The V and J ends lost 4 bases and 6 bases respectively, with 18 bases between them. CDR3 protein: CSAKGREGVAGELFF. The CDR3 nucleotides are TGCAGTGCTAAGGGGCGTGAAGGAGTCGCCGGGGAGCTGTTTTTT.

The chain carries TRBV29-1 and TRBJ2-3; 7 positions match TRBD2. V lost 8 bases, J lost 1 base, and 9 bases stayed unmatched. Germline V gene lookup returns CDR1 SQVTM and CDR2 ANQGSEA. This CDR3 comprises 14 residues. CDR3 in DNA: TGCAGCCAGATAGGCGGGGGTCGCACAGATACGCAGTATTTT. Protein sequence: CSQIGGGRTDTQYF.

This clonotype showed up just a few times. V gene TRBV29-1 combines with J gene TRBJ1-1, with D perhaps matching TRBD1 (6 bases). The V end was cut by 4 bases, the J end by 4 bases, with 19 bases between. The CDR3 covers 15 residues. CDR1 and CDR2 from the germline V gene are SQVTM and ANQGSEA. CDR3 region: CSVAPIQGPITEAFF. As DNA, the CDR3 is TGCAGCGTTGCCCCGATACAGGGTCCGATCACTGAAGCTTTCTTT.

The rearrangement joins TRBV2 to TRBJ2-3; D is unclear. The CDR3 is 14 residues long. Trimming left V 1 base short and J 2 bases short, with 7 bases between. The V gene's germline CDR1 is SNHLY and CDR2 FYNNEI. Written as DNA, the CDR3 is TGTGCCAGCAGTGAAGTTTTCGTCACAGATACGCAGTATTTT. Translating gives CASSEVFVTDTQYF.

CDR3 sequence (DNA): TGCGCCAGCAGCGTGCTAGCGCCTACGGGCACCGGGGAGCTGTTTTTT. It yields the protein CASSVLAPTGTGELFF. J is TRBJ2-2 and V is TRBV5-1, with D possibly matching TRBD2 (6 bases). Germline CDR1 and CDR2: SGHRS and YFSETQ. CDR3 length equals 16 residues. Trimming shortened V by 4 bases and J by 4 bases, and 17 bases separated the two germline ends.

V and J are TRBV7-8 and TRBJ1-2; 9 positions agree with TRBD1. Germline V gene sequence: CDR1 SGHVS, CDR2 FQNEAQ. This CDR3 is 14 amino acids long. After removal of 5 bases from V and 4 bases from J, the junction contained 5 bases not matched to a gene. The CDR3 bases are TGTGCCAGCAGCGAGGGGACAGGGTCCTATGGCTACACCTTC. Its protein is CASSEGTGSYGYTF.

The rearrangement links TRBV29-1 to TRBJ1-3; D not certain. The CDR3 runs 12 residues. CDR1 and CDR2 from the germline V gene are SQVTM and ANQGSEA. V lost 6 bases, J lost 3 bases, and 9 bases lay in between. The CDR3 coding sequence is TGCAGCGTGTGGACTTTTGGAAACACCATATATTTT. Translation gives CSVWTFGNTIYF.

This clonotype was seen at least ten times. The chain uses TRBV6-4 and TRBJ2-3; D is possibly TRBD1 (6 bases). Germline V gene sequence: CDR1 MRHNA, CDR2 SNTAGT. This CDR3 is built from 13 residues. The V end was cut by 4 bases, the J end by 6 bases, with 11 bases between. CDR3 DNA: TGTGCCAGCAGTGCCCGGACAGTTGATACGCAGTATTTT. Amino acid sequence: CASSARTVDTQYF.

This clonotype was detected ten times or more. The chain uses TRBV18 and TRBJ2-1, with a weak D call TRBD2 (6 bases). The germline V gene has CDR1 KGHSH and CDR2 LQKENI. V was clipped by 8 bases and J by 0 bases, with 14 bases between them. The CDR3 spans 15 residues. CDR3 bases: TGTGCCAGCAGCCCCCTAGCGAGCTCCTACAATGAGCAGTTCTTC. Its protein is CASSPLASSYNEQFF.

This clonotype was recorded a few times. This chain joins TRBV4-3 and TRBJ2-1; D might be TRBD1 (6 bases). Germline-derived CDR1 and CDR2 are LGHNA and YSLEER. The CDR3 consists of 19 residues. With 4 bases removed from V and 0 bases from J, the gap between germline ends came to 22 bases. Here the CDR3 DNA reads TGCGCCAGCAGCCTTAGTCTGGGGTGGGGGACACACTCCTACAATGAGCAGTTCTTC. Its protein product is CASSLSLGWGTHSYNEQFF.

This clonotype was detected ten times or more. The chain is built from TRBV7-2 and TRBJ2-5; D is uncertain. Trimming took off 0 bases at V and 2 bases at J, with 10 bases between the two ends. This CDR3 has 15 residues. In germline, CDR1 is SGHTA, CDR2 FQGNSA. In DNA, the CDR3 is TGTGCCAGCAGCTTAGCGGTCAGCCCGCAAGAGACCCAGTACTTC. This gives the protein CASSLAVSPQETQYF.

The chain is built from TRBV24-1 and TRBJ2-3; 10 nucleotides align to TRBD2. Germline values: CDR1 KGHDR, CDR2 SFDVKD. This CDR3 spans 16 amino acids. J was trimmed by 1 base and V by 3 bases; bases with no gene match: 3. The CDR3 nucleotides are TGTGCCACCAGTGATAAAGCGGGAGGGGGCACAGATACGCAGTATTTT. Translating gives CATSDKAGGGTDTQYF.

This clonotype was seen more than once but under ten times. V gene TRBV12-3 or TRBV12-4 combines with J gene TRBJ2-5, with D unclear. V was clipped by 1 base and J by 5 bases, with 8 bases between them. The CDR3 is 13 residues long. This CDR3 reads CASSLGDWETQYF. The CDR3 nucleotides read TGTGCCAGCAGTTTAGGGGATTGGGAGACCCAGTACTTC.

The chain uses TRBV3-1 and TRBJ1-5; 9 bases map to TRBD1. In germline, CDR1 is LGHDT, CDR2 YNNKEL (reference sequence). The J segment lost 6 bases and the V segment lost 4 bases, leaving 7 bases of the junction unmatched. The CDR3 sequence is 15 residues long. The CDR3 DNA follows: TGTGCCAGCAGCCCCGGGACAGGGTGGGTTCAGCCCCAGCATTTT. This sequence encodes CASSPGTGWVQPQHF.

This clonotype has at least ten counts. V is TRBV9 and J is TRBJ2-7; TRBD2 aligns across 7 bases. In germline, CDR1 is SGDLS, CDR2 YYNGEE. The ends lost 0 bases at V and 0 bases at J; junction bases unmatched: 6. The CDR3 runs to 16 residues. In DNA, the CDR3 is TGTGCCAGCAGCGTAGGGGAGGGACTCAGCTCCTACGAGCAGTACTTC. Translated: CASSVGEGLSSYEQYF.

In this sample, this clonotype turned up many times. The CDR3 DNA follows: TGTGCCAGCAGCTTACCAGGGTACGAGCAGTACTTC. Translating it yields CASSLPGYEQYF. The rearrangement uses TRBV7-9 and TRBJ2-7, with D perhaps matching TRBD1 (5 bases). Germline values: CDR1 SEHNR, CDR2 FQNEAQ (reference sequence). The CDR3 totals 12 residues. Trimming took off 2 bases at V and 4 bases at J, with 6 bases between the two ends.

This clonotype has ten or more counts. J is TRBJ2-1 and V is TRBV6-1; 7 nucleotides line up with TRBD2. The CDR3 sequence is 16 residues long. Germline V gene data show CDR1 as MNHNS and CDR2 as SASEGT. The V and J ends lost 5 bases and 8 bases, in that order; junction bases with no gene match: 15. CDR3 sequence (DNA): TGTGCCAGCAGTCTCCTCTCGGGCGGGGGACGCGATGAGCAGTTCTTC. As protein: CASSLLSGGGRDEQFF.

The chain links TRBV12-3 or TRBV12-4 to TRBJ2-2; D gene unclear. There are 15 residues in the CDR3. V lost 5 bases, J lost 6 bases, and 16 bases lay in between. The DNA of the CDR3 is TGTGCCAGCAGTCCATCGACCCGGATGGCCGGGGAGCTGTTTTTT. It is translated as CASSPSTRMAGELFF.

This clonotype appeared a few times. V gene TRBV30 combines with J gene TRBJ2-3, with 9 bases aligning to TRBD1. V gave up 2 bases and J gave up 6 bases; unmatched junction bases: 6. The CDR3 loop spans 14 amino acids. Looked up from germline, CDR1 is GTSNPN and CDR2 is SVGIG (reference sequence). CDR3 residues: CAWSPGTGSDTQYF. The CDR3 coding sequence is TGTGCCTGGAGTCCCGGGACAGGGAGTGATACGCAGTATTTT.

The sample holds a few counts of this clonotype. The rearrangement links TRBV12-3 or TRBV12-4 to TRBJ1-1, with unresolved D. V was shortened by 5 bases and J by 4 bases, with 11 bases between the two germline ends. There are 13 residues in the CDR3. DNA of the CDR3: TGTGCCAGCAGTCTTCAGATACTCACTGAAGCTTTCTTT. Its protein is CASSLQILTEAFF.

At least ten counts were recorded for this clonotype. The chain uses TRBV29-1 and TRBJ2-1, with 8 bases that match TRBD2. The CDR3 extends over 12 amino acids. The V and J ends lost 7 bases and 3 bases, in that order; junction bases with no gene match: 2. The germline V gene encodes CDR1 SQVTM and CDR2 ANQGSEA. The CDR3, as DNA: TGCAGCGCGGGGGGGAACTACAATGAGCAGTTCTTC. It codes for CSAGGNYNEQFF.

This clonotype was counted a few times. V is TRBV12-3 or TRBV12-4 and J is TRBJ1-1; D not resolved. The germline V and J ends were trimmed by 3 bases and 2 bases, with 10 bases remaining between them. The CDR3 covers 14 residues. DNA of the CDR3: TGTGCCAGCAGTTTCTTACAGAAAAACACTGAAGCTTTCTTT. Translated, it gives CASSFLQKNTEAFF.

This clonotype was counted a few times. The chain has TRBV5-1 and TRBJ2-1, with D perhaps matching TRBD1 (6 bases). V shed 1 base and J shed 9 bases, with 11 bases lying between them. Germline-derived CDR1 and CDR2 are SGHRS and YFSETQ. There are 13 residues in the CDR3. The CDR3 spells CASSLSGVGEQFF. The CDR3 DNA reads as TGCGCCAGCAGCTTGTCAGGGGTTGGTGAGCAGTTCTTC.